This is a list of T cell receptor beta chains from one sample in a study of blood T cell repertoires in COVID-19. The method was immunoSEQ multiplex PCR; TCRdb's version includes in-frame clones alone and lacks a portion of them. The sample carries about 42,000 clones, 65% to 80% recorded once. The sequenced sample was peripheral blood. The receptors originated from a man older than 75 with acute or convalescent COVID-19. Both conserved end residues are part of each CDR3. D genes are given only for firm matches. Clone size is shown for a subset of rows, as once, few, many or a class of expanded clone.

>TRBJ2-5|.|TRBV18|TRBD2
CASSPPASGGLETQYF
TGTGCCAGCTCACCACCGGCTAGCGGGGGCTTAGAGACCCAGTACTTC
>TRBJ1-1|.|TRBV7-9|.
CASSFDSNTEAFF
TGTGCCAGCAGCTTTGACTCGAACACTGAAGCTTTCTTT
>TRBJ2-2|.|TRBV7-2|.
CASSFSFSNTGELFF
TGTGCCAGCAGCTTTTCCTTTTCGAACACCGGGGAGCTGTTTTTT
>TRBJ2-1|.|TRBV24-1|TRBD2
CATSVSGLAGAVNEQFF
TGTGCCACCAGTGTCTCGGGCTTAGCGGGAGCAGTCAATGAGCAGTTCTTC
>TRBJ1-4|.|TRBV9|TRBD1
CASSVYDRVNEKLFF
TGTGCCAGCAGCGTGTACGACAGGGTTAATGAAAAACTGTTTTTT
>TRBJ1-1|.|TRBV5-1|TRBD1
CASSEGGYGSEAFF
TGCGCCAGCAGCGAAGGGGGCTATGGGTCAGAAGCTTTCTTT
>TRBJ1-4|.|TRBV5-1|.
CASSLGRPNEEKLFF
TGCGCCAGCAGCTTGGGCCGTCCTAATGAGGAAAAACTGTTTTTT
>TRBJ2-3|.|TRBV12-3/TRBV12-4|TRBD2
CASSILAGGPYF
TGTGCCAGCAGTATTCTAGCGGGGGGGCCGTATTTT
>TRBJ2-1|.|TRBV27|.
CASSLNGRIGAYNEQFF
TGTGCCAGCAGTTTGAATGGTCGAATAGGGGCCTACAATGAGCAGTTCTTC
>TRBJ1-6|once|TRBV3-1/TRBV3-2|TRBD1
CASSRQGGNSPLHF
TGTGCCAGCAGCCGACAGGGTGGTAATTCACCCCTCCACTTT
>TRBJ2-1|.|TRBV5-1|.
CASSLMGGGGNEQFF
TGCGCCAGCAGCTTAATGGGGGGAGGAGGGAATGAGCAGTTCTTC
>TRBJ1-3|.|TRBV7-2|.
CASSLGGAGNTIYF
TGTGCCAGCAGCCTGGGGGGTGCTGGAAACACCATATATTTT
>TRBJ1-5|.|TRBV4-2|.
CASSQAGGQPQHF
TGTGCCAGCAGCCAAGCTGGGGGGCAGCCCCAGCATTTT
>TRBJ2-3|.|TRBV12-2|.
CASPTERGVRTDTQYF
TGTGCAAGCCCCACCGAGCGGGGGGTCCGCACAGATACGCAGTATTTT
>TRBJ2-1|.|TRBV6-5|.
CASRSGPPSNEQFF
TGTGCCAGCAGGAGCGGGCCCCCGAGCAATGAGCAGTTCTTC
>TRBJ2-2|once|TRBV4-2|TRBD2
CASSQPLAGAENTGELFF
TGTGCCAGCAGCCAGCCACTAGCGGGGGCCGAGAACACCGGGGAGCTGTTTTTT
>TRBJ2-3|.|TRBV7-8|TRBD2
CASSLEASGGTSTDTQYF
TGTGCCAGCAGCTTAGAGGCTAGCGGGGGTACTAGCACAGATACGCAGTATTTT
>TRBJ2-7|.|TRBV27|TRBD1
CASSSGQGYEQYF
TGTGCCAGCAGTTCAGGACAGGGCTACGAGCAGTACTTC
>TRBJ2-3|.|TRBV2|TRBD2
CASRTSLTDTQYF
TGTGCCAGCAGGACTAGCCTGACAGATACGCAGTATTTT
>TRBJ1-4|few|TRBV6-5|.
CASGYRARGEKLFF
TGTGCCAGCGGATACAGGGCAAGAGGTGAAAAACTGTTTTTT
>TRBJ2-1|few|TRBV6-4|.
CASSDSEYREQFF
TGTGCCAGCAGTGACTCGGAGTACCGCGAGCAGTTCTTC